This T cell receptor beta chain comes out of a study of monozygotic twins with inflammatory bowel disease. The length of the CDR3 is 12 residues. Germline V gene sequence: CDR1 SQVTM, CDR2 ANQGSEA. Points on this clonotype: Its matching antigen is unknown.

No DNA is given; TCRdb re-called the 5' RACE reads and lists each CDR3 protein once. This sample's table has over 90,000 distinct CDR3 sequences. General observations from the study: Using the inverse Simpson index, IBD patients had lower TCRbeta diversity than healthy co-twins. For IBD patients, clonotypes shared with others were fewer than for healthy twins, especially with disease activity. Immunosuppressive treatments were not uniform, and this may have added variability to patient repertoires.

The chain links TRBV29-1 to TRBJ2-3. The TCR originated in a human donor with ulcerative colitis or Crohn's disease, or a healthy co-twin of an affected twin (not recorded which). Sequenced sample: blood. CDR3 loop: CSHRTSTDTQYF.